This T cell receptor beta chain was captured in a study of identical twins. Study outcomes and limitations: A lower insertion count was a feature of abundant cord blood beta clonotypes, with no such feature in memory repertoires. A partial confounding effect on zero-insertion analyses could come from invariant MAIT and iNKT cells.

The authors used template switching to add a universal primer site and gave cDNA unique molecular identifiers. TCRdb re-called the 5' RACE reads with MiXCR, one entry per CDR3 protein. The sample holds roughly 250,000 distinct CDR3 sequences, around an eighth seen once. All donors comprised healthy Caucasians. This CDR3 has 14 amino acids. V dropped 5 bases and J dropped 5 bases, with 16 bases sitting between them. Germline V gives CDR1 DFQATT, CDR2 SNEGSKA (reference sequence). Worth noting for this clonotype: The antigen remains unidentified.

The sequence derives from a woman under 30 in good health. The chain links TRBV20-1 to TRBJ2-1; unclear D gene. The sequencing sample was made of memory (CD45RO+) T cells sorted from blood. This chain's CDR3 is CSAPAFGQHNEQFF. The CDR3 region has the DNA TGCAGTGCTCCCGCTTTCGGGCAGCACAATGAGCAGTTCTTC.